These T cell receptor beta chains were read from a single sample in a study of OX40 agonist ivuxolimab in advanced cancers. Some clones are missing from TCRdb's copy, which holds only in-frame ones; the method was immunoSEQ multiplex PCR. Among some 32,000 clones listed, approximately 84% were seen once. Sequences were derived from CD4+ or CD8+ T cells sorted from blood, sampled in a trial of the OX40 agonist ivuxolimab. These TCRs come from an adult with an advanced solid tumor such as melanoma, head and neck, liver or kidney cancer. Both conserved end residues are part of each CDR3. A D gene is named only where the DNA matches it firmly. A row's size may be missing; if present it is once, few, many or a size class.

clone size	V gene	CDR3 length	D gene	J gene	CDR3 protein	CDR3 DNA
NA	TRBV7-6	15	NA	TRBJ2-1	CASSFSGTTYNEQFF	TGTGCCAGCAGCTTTAGCGGCACTACCTACAATGAGCAGTTCTTC
NA	TRBV9	13	NA	TRBJ1-3	CASGQLSGNTIYF	TGTGCCAGTGGTCAGCTCTCTGGAAACACCATATATTTT
NA	TRBV18	15	TRBD2	TRBJ2-5	CASSPGTSRRETQYF	TGTGCCAGCTCACCCGGGACTAGCAGGCGAGAGACCCAGTACTTC
once	TRBV27	17	NA	TRBJ1-5	CASSDGQGIYSNQPQHF	TGTGCCAGCAGCGATGGGCAGGGCATCTATAGCAATCAGCCCCAGCATTTT
few	TRBV10-3	17	NA	TRBJ1-2	CAISESTGDRANYGYTF	TGTGCCATCAGTGAGTCGACGGGGGACCGCGCTAACTATGGCTACACCTTC
NA	TRBV7-2	16	TRBD2	TRBJ2-3	CASSLSSGVFTDTQYF	TGTGCCAGCAGCTTGTCTAGCGGGGTATTCACAGATACGCAGTATTTT
NA	TRBV5-1	14	TRBD1	TRBJ1-2	CASSLEDRGYGYTF	TGCGCCAGCAGCTTGGAGGACAGGGGGTATGGCTACACCTTC
NA	TRBV11-3	13	TRBD2	TRBJ2-7	CASSLGTSGRQYF	TGTGCCAGCAGCTTAGGGACTAGCGGGAGGCAGTACTTC
few	TRBV9	14	NA	TRBJ2-7	CASSVGPGRYEQYF	TGTGCCAGCAGCGTAGGTCCAGGGCGGTACGAGCAGTACTTC
NA	TRBV29-1	13	NA	TRBJ1-4	CSAVIPSNEKLFF	TGCAGCGCAGTTATACCCTCTAATGAAAAACTGTTTTTT